This T cell receptor beta chain was documented in a study of OX40 agonist ivuxolimab in advanced cancers. The overall study: Past anti-PD-1, anti-PD-L1 or anti-CTLA-4 therapy was accepted, and 30% to 45% had received some.

Study results and caveats: It was also the case that some nonresponders had low normalized T-cell clonal expansion. More expanded clones were found, on average, in CD8+ than in CD4+ T cells.

A remark on this clone: Antigen unknown.

The germline CDR1 and CDR2 sequences are MDHEN and SYDVKM. This CDR3 contains 14 residues. Trimming removed 8 bases from V and 3 bases from J, with 15 bases in between. Clones were sequenced by immunoSEQ multiplex PCR, and TCRdb holds only the in-frame ones, with some missing. The data contain almost 85,000 clones, 94% of them seen just once; the ten biggest clones take up about 11%. V and J are TRBV28 and TRBJ2-3; tentative D call: TRBD1 (6 bases). This clonotype originated in an adult with an advanced solid tumor such as melanoma, head and neck, liver or kidney cancer. Sequencing was performed on CD4+ or CD8+ T cells sorted from blood, taken in a trial of the OX40 agonist ivuxolimab. CDR3 amino acids: CASHHREWTDTQYF. CDR3 nucleotide sequence: TGTGCCAGCCACCACAGGGAGTGGACAGATACGCAGTATTTT.